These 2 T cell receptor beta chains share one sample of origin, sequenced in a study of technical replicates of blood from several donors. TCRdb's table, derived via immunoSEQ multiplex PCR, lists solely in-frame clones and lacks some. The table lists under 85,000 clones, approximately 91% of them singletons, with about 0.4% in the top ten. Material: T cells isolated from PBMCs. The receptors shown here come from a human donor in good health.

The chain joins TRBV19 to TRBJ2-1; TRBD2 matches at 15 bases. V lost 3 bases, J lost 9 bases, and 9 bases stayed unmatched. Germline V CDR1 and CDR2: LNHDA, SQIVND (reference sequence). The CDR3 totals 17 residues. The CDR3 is CASSIRTSGRAGSEQFF. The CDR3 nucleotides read TGTGCCAGTAGTATTCGGACTAGCGGGAGGGCCGGAAGTGAGCAGTTCTTC.

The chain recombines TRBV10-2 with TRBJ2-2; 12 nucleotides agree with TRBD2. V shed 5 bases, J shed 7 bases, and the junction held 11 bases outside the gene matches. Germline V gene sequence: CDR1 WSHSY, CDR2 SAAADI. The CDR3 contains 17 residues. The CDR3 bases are TGCGCCAGCAGTACCCCGGGACTAGCGGGCAAAAACGGGGAGCTGTTTTTT. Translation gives CASSTPGLAGKNGELFF.